Many counts were recorded for the clone carrying this T cell receptor (beta chain). What it recognizes is unknown. The read halts 3 residues ahead of the CDR3 end, with the missing end drawn from the germline J gene. Both groups were predominantly of Caucasian heritage. The source of the sample is a study of T cell clonality in common variable immunodeficiency. Study-level results: CVID subjects shared fewer TCRbeta clones than healthy controls did.

Trimming removed 6 bases at V and 5 bases at J, with 10 bases between. This CDR3 is 12 amino acids long. Germline V lookup: CDR1 LNHDA, CDR2 SQIVND (reference sequence). The table came from immunoSEQ multiplex PCR; TCRdb's copy has only in-frame clones and leaves some out. Captured here are about 42,000 clones, none seen once; the top ten comprise approximately 2.7%. The chain joins TRBV19 to TRBJ1-1; weak D call: TRBD1 (5 bases). The sequenced sample consisted of peripheral blood mononuclear cells. This receptor was obtained from a person aged 18-70 years in good health. The CDR3 bases that were read are TGTGCCAGTAGACTCCAGGGAACTGAA. Its protein product is CASRLQGTE. The CDR3 in full is CASRLQGTEAFF.